The 30 T cell receptor beta chains below all came from one sample that was sequenced in a study of blood T cell repertoires in COVID-19. Assay used: immunoSEQ multiplex PCR; TCRdb lists only in-frame clones, some missing. Of fewer than 350,000 clones listed, approximately 86% are singletons. Sequencing used peripheral blood. All receptors come from a woman in her twenties or thirties who had recovered from COVID-19.

The rearrangement joins TRBV12-3 or TRBV12-4 to TRBJ2-3; D possibly corresponds to TRBD2 (5 bases). CDR3 length: 12 residues. The germline V and J ends were trimmed by 2 bases and 5 bases, with 5 bases remaining between them. This CDR3 reads CASSLRGDTQYF. The CDR3 DNA reads as TGTGCCAGCAGTTTACGGGGAGATACGCAGTATTTT.

V gene TRBV15 combines with J gene TRBJ2-5; 7 nucleotides align to TRBD2. The CDR3 extends over 14 amino acids. V lost 6 bases, J lost 6 bases, and 10 bases stayed unmatched. CDR1 LNHNV and CDR2 YYDKDF come from the germline V gene (reference sequence). CDR3 nucleotide sequence: TGTGCCACCAGAAATCCGACGGGGGGACAGACCCAGTACTTC. Translating it yields CATRNPTGGQTQYF.

This chain joins TRBV6-6 and TRBJ1-4, with 9 bases lining up with TRBD1. Germline loops: CDR1 MNHNY, CDR2 SVGAGI (reference sequence). V trimming: 0 bases; J trimming: 8 bases; junction bases outside the gene matches: 4. The CDR3 sequence is 15 residues long. CDR3 in DNA: TGTGCCAGCAGTTACTCCACAGGGGGCAAGGAAAAACTGTTTTTT. The encoded protein is CASSYSTGGKEKLFF.

This rearrangement joins TRBV5-8 to TRBJ1-5; TRBD1 might be the D (5 bases). Germline CDR1 SGHTS, CDR2 YDEGEE. The CDR3 length is 15 residues. Deletions cut 3 bases from V and 2 bases from J, with 12 bases between. For the CDR3, the DNA is TGTGCCAGCAGCTCAGGGTTAGGAGGCAATCAGCCCCAGCATTTT. It translates to CASSSGLGGNQPQHF.

The chain employs TRBV27 and TRBJ1-1; D not certain. V shed 5 bases and J shed 1 base, with 11 bases lying between them. CDR3 length: 14 residues. The V gene's germline CDR1 is MNHEY and CDR2 SMNVEV (reference sequence). CDR3 in amino acids: CASSLRPGNTEAFF. The CDR3 nucleotides read TGTGCCAGCAGTCTCCGACCGGGGAACACTGAAGCTTTCTTT.

This chain uses TRBV7-8 with TRBJ2-7; 14 nucleotides align to TRBD2. J lost 5 bases, V lost 3 bases, and 6 bases had no gene match. The CDR3 covers 16 residues. CDR1 is SGHVS, CDR2 FQNEAQ, per germline. CDR3 nucleotide sequence: TGTGCCAGCAGCTTGGGGACTAGCGGGAGCATCGACGAGCAGTACTTC. The encoded protein is CASSLGTSGSIDEQYF.

The rearrangement uses TRBV12-3 or TRBV12-4 and TRBJ2-3; 8 positions match TRBD2. The V segment lost 3 bases and the J segment 5 bases; nucleotides outside the gene matches: 1. CDR3 length equals 13 residues. The CDR3 bases are TGTGCCAGCAGTTTGGGACTAGGAGATACGCAGTATTTT. It yields the protein CASSLGLGDTQYF.

The V and J genes are TRBV9 and TRBJ2-7; 10 bases map to TRBD2. Germline V gene sequence: CDR1 SGDLS, CDR2 YYNGEE. The CDR3 consists of 16 residues. The V segment lost 0 bases and the J segment 2 bases; nucleotides outside the gene matches: 5. The CDR3 loop reads CASSVAGSGGTYEQYF. In nucleotides, the CDR3 is TGTGCCAGCAGCGTAGCTGGTAGCGGGGGGACCTACGAGCAGTACTTC.

The sample holds one count of this clone. The chain employs TRBV18 and TRBJ1-2; maybe TRBD1 (6 bases). The CDR3 totals 14 residues. CDR1 and CDR2 (germline): KGHSH, LQKENI. V was trimmed by 3 bases and J by 1 base, leaving 9 bases between them. CDR3: CASSPIQGNYGYTF. The CDR3 bases are TGTGCCAGCTCACCCATACAGGGTAACTATGGCTACACCTTC.

This rearrangement joins TRBV6-4 to TRBJ2-2; D is uncertain. In germline, CDR1 is MRHNA, CDR2 SNTAGT. Trimming took 3 bases from V and 2 from J, leaving 4 bases between them. CDR3 length: 13 residues. CDR3 coding DNA: TGTGCCAGCAGTGAGACTAACACCGGGGAGCTGTTTTTT. This codes for CASSETNTGELFF.

Here the CDR3 reads CASSLGQTGGYGYTF. The CDR3, as DNA: TGCGCCAGCAGCTTGGGACAGACAGGAGGCTATGGCTACACCTTC. This rearrangement joins TRBV5-1 to TRBJ1-2, with a possible D match to TRBD1 (6 bases). Germline CDR1 and CDR2: SGHRS and YFSETQ. Trimming took 0 bases from V and 4 from J, leaving 13 bases between them. There are 15 residues in the CDR3. Looking up the rest from reference TRBV5-1 and TRBJ1-2 gives the full variable domain: KAGVTQTPRYLIKTRGQQVTLSCSPISGHRSVSWYQQTPGQGLQFLFEYFSETQRNKGNFPGRFSGRQFSNSRSEMNVSTLELGDSALYLCASSLGQTGGYGYTFGSGTRLTVV.

The chain combines TRBV4-3 with TRBJ2-3; TRBD2 matches at 9 bases. The CDR3 consists of 17 residues. CDR1 and CDR2 from the germline V gene are LGHNA and YSLEER. The V segment lost 0 bases and the J segment 2 bases; nucleotides outside the gene matches: 6. CDR3 in DNA: TGCGCCAGCAGCCAAGATTACGCGGGAGGGATCACAGATACGCAGTATTTT. Encoded protein: CASSQDYAGGITDTQYF.

In this sample, this clone turned up a few times. The rearrangement links TRBV28 to TRBJ1-5, with D hard to call. V was clipped by 2 bases and J by 3 bases, with 17 bases between them. Germline CDR1 MDHEN, CDR2 SYDVKM. The CDR3 extends over 17 amino acids. CDR3 residues: CASSLKSIVSLNQPQHF. CDR3 bases: TGTGCCAGCAGTTTAAAGTCCATCGTTAGTCTCAATCAGCCCCAGCATTTT. Full variable domain (rest looked up from reference TRBV28 and TRBJ1-5): DVKVTQSSRYLVKRTGEKVFLECVQDMDHENMFWYRQDPGLGLRLIYFSYDVKMKEKGDIPEGYSVSREKKERFSLILESASTNQTSMYLCASSLKSIVSLNQPQHFGDGTRLSIL.

The V gene is TRBV11-1, the J gene TRBJ2-2, with D perhaps TRBD2 (5 bases). There are 13 residues in the CDR3. The V gene's germline CDR1 is SGHAT and CDR2 FQDESV (reference sequence). V was clipped by 5 bases and J by 7 bases, with 11 bases between them. The CDR3 DNA sequence: TGTGCCAGCAGCCTTACGAGGGTCGGGGAGCTGTTTTTT. Its protein is CASSLTRVGELFF.

In regard to this clone: This same CDR3 is encoded by further DNA sequences in the sample. V and J are TRBV27 and TRBJ1-6; 8 bases match TRBD1. Germline V lookup: CDR1 MNHEY, CDR2 SMNVEV (reference sequence). J lost 7 bases, V lost 3 bases, and 2 bases had no gene match. The CDR3 is 14 amino acids. The CDR3, as DNA: TGTGCCAGCAGTTTTGGGACAGGAAATTCACCCCTCCACTTT. Protein sequence: CASSFGTGNSPLHF.

As DNA, the CDR3 is TGTGCCAGCAGCTTAGCACAGGGTATCAACAATCAGCCCCAGCATTTT. Its protein product is CASSLAQGINNQPQHF. This chain connects TRBV7-9 to TRBJ1-5; D possibly corresponds to TRBD1 (6 bases). The CDR3 has 16 amino acids. With 0 bases removed from V and 3 bases from J, the gap between germline ends came to 12 bases. Germline V gives CDR1 SEHNR, CDR2 FQNEAQ (reference sequence).

The chain employs TRBV2 and TRBJ1-6; D call uncertain. V was pared by 4 bases and J by 5 bases, with 3 bases between. Germline CDR1 reads SNHLY; CDR2 reads FYNNEI. This CDR3 has 12 residues. The CDR3 DNA reads as TGTGCCAGCAGTGGTAATAATTCACCCCTCCACTTT. It is translated as CASSGNNSPLHF.

The gene calls are TRBV10-2 and TRBJ1-1; TRBD1 is a possible D gene (6 bases). In germline, CDR1 is WSHSY, CDR2 SAAADI. Deletions cut 7 bases from V and 7 bases from J, with 10 bases between. This CDR3 region has 11 residues. CDR3 in amino acids: CASTSRGEAFF. For the CDR3, the DNA is TGCGCCAGCACCTCCAGGGGTGAAGCTTTCTTT.

This clone was counted a few times. The chain combines TRBV7-2 with TRBJ1-5, with D unresolved. V was shortened by 3 bases and J by 7 bases, with 10 bases between the two germline ends. The CDR3 is made up of 13 amino acids. Per the germline V gene, CDR1 is SGHTA and CDR2 is FQGNSA. The chain's CDR3 is CASSLRVGQPQHF. In DNA, the CDR3 is TGTGCCAGCAGCTTGAGGGTCGGGCAGCCCCAGCATTTT.

J is TRBJ2-1 and V is TRBV19, with 9 bases fitting TRBD2. Germline V gene sequence: CDR1 LNHDA, CDR2 SQIVND (reference sequence). The trim removed 1 base at V and 3 bases at J, leaving 1 base unmatched. This CDR3 comprises 15 residues. The CDR3 protein is CASSIALAGYNEQFF. The CDR3 DNA is TGTGCCAGTAGTATAGCACTAGCGGGCTACAATGAGCAGTTCTTC.

This clone was counted a few times. The chain is built from TRBV6-5 and TRBJ1-5; perhaps TRBD1 as D (5 bases). Germline CDR1 MNHEY, CDR2 SVGAGI. This CDR3 is 15 amino acids long. Trimming cost V 0 bases and J 6 bases, with 12 bases left between them. For the CDR3, the DNA is TGTGCCAGCAGTTACTCGCAGGGCTCAGGTCAGCCCCAGCATTTT. Translating it yields CASSYSQGSGQPQHF.

J is TRBJ1-1 and V is TRBV21-1; the DNA was not used to check the table's D call, TRBD1. TRBV21-1 is shown as a pseudogene. This CDR3 is built from 17 residues. CDR3 in DNA: TGTGCCAGCAGCAAATGTTTAAAAGGACACCCGAACACTGAAGCTTTCTTT. It yields the protein CASSKCLKGHPNTEAFF.

The DNA of the CDR3 is TGTGCCAGCAGCCCCCAGGGGCGGGAAGAGACCCAGTACTTC. Translation: CASSPQGREETQYF. J is TRBJ2-5 and V is TRBV7-2; D might be TRBD1 (6 bases). The CDR3 extends over 14 amino acids. Trimming removed 5 bases from V and 3 bases from J, with 13 bases in between. Germline values: CDR1 SGHTA, CDR2 FQGNSA. The variable domain in full, with the rest retrieved from reference TRBV7-2 and TRBJ2-5, is GAGVSQSPSNKVTEKGKDVELRCDPISGHTALYWYRQSLGQGLEFLIYFQGNSAPDKSGLPSDRFSAERTGGSVSTLTIQRTQQEDSAVYLCASSPQGREETQYFGPGTRLLVL.

The chain joins TRBV27 to TRBJ1-6; D unclear. The CDR3 is 13 amino acids. Germline V gene data show CDR1 as MNHEY and CDR2 as SMNVEV (reference sequence). V lost 4 bases and J lost 10, with 11 bases in between. CDR3 bases: TGTGCCAGCAGTTACTCAGGAGGGTCACCCCTCCACTTT. It specifies CASSYSGGSPLHF.

The chain recombines TRBV5-4 with TRBJ2-3, with 12 bases fitting TRBD2. There are 15 residues in the CDR3. Germline loops: CDR1 SGHNT, CDR2 YYREEE (reference sequence). The CDR3 here is CAGRASGGVTDTQYF. The CDR3 DNA reads as TGTGCAGGGCGGGCTAGCGGGGGGGTCACAGATACGCAGTATTTT.

The chain recombines TRBV5-1 with TRBJ1-1; the match to TRBD1 covers 7 bases. The V segment lost 0 bases and the J segment 8 bases; nucleotides outside the gene matches: 1. This CDR3 comprises 12 residues. CDR1 is SGHRS and CDR2 is YFSETQ in the germline V gene. CDR3 in amino acids: CASSLGGQEAFF. The CDR3 bases are TGCGCCAGCAGCTTGGGGGGACAGGAAGCTTTCTTT. The whole variable domain, remainder taken from reference TRBV5-1 and TRBJ1-1, is KAGVTQTPRYLIKTRGQQVTLSCSPISGHRSVSWYQQTPGQGLQFLFEYFSETQRNKGNFPGRFSGRQFSNSRSEMNVSTLELGDSALYLCASSLGGQEAFFGQGTRLTVV.

The chain recombines TRBV6-2 or TRBV6-3 with TRBJ1-5; TRBD1 is a possible D gene (5 bases). The CDR3 covers 14 residues. Trimming took off 3 bases at V and 7 bases at J, with 13 bases between the two ends. Germline values: CDR1 MNHEY, CDR2 SVGEGT. CDR3 nucleotides: TGTGCCAGCAGTTATCCAGGGCGACCCCAGCCCCAGCATTTT. Its protein product is CASSYPGRPQPQHF.

The chain has TRBV6-5 and TRBJ2-1, with a tentative D call TRBD2 (6 bases). Looked up from germline, CDR1 is MNHEY and CDR2 is SVGAGI. The CDR3 contains 16 residues. V dropped 0 bases and J dropped 2 bases, with 11 bases sitting between them. CDR3 sequence: CASSYSGGKTYNEQFF. The CDR3 nucleotides are TGTGCCAGCAGTTACTCCGGCGGGAAAACCTACAATGAGCAGTTCTTC.

This clone was recorded a few times. Distinct nucleotide sequences in the sample also encode this CDR3. The rearrangement links TRBV29-1 to TRBJ1-4; 9 bases line up with TRBD1. The V gene end was trimmed by 6 bases and the J gene end by 5 bases; junction bases not matched to a gene: 4. Germline CDR1 is SQVTM and CDR2 is ANQGSEA. The CDR3 extends over 13 amino acids. CDR3: CSVRTGANEKLFF. CDR3 in DNA: TGCAGCGTCCGGACAGGGGCGAATGAAAAACTGTTTTTT.

This clone was seen a single time. The chain has TRBV7-9 and TRBJ2-4; 7 nucleotides match TRBD1. Trimming took 5 bases from V and 8 from J; bases not matched to a gene: 9. Germline V gene sequence: CDR1 SEHNR, CDR2 FQNEAQ (reference sequence). The length of the CDR3 is 14 residues. The CDR3: CASSPPGTVDIQYF. The CDR3 DNA is TGTGCCAGCAGCCCTCCCGGGACAGTAGACATTCAGTACTTC.